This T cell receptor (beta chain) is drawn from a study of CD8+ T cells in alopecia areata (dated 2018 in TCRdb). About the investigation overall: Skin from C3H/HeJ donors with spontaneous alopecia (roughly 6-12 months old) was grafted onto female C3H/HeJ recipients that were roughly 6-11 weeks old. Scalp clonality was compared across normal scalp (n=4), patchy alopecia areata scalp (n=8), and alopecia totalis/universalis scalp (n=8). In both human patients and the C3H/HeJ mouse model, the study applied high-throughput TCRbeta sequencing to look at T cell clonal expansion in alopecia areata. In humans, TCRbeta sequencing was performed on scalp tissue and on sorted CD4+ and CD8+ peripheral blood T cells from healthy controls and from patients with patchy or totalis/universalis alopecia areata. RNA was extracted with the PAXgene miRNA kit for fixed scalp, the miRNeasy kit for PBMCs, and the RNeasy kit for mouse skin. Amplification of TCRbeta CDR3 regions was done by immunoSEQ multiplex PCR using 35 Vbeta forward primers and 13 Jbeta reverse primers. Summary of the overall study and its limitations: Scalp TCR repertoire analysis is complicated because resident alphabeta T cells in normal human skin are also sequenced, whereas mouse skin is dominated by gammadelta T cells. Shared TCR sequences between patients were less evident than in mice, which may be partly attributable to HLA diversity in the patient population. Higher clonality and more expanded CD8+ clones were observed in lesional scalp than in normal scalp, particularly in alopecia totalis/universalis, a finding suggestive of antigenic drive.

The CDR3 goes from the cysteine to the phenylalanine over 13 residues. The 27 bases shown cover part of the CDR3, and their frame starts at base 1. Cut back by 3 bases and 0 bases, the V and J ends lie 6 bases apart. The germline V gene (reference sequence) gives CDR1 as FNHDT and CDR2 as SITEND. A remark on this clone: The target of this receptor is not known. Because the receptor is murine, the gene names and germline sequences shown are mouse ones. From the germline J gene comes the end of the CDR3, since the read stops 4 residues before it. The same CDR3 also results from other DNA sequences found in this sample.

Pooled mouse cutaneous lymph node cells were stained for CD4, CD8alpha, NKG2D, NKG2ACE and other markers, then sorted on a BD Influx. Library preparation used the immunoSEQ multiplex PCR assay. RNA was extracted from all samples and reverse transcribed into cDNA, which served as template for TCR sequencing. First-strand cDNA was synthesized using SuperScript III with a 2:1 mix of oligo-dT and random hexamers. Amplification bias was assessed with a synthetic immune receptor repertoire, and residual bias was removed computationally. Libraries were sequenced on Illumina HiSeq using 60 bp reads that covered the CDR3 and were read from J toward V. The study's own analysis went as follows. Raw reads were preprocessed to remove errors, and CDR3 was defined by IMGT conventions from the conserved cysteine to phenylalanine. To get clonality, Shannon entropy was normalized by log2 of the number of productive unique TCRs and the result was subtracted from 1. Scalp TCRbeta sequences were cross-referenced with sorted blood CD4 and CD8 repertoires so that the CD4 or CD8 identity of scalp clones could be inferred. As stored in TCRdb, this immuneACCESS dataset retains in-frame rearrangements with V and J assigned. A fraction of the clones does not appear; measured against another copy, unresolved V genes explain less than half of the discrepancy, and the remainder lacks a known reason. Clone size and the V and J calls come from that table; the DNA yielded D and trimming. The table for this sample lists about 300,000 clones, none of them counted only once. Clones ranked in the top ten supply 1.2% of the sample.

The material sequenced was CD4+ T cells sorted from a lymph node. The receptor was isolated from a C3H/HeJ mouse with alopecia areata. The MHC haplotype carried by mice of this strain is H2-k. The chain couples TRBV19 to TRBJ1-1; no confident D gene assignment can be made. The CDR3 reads CASSRQSNTEVFF. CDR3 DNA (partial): TGTGCCAGCAGTAGACAATCAAACACA.